Listed here are 27 T cell receptor beta chains from one sample, sequenced in a study of OX40 agonist ivuxolimab in advanced cancers. TCRdb's copy holds only in-frame clones and misses some; the assay was immunoSEQ multiplex PCR. The data show about 33,000 clones, 84% seen once. Source: CD4+ or CD8+ T cells sorted from blood, taken in a trial of the OX40 agonist ivuxolimab. The receptors were sampled from an adult with an advanced solid tumor such as melanoma, head and neck, liver or kidney cancer.

J is TRBJ2-1 and V is TRBV30; D perhaps matches TRBD1 (6 bases). Germline CDR1 reads GTSNPN; CDR2 reads SVGIG (reference sequence). Between the trimmed V and J ends, which lost 0 bases and 13 bases, there was a span of 13 bases. The CDR3 runs 12 residues. For the CDR3, the DNA is TGTGCCTGGAGTGTATCCGAGGGGGACCAGTTCTTC. Its protein product is CAWSVSEGDQFF. The full variable domain, in which reference TRBV30 and TRBJ2-1 provide the parts outside the CDR3, is SQTIHQWPATLVQPVGSPLSLECTVEGTSNPNLYWYRQAAGRGLQLLFYSVGIGQISSEVPQNLSASRPQDRQFILSSKKLLLSDSGFYLCAWSVSEGDQFFGPGTRLTVL.

The chain uses TRBV5-4 and TRBJ1-3; 7 bases map to TRBD1. The CDR3 covers 14 residues. V was pared by 4 bases and J by 3 bases, with 4 bases of the junction left unmatched. Germline V lookup: CDR1 SGHNT, CDR2 YYREEE (reference sequence). CDR3 region: CASSLGTVGNTIYF. In DNA, the CDR3 is TGTGCCAGCAGCCTCGGGACAGTTGGAAACACCATATATTTT. Filled out from reference TRBV5-4 and TRBJ1-3, the complete variable domain reads ETGVTQSPTHLIKTRGQQVTLRCSSQSGHNTVSWYQQALGQGPQFIFQYYREEENGRGNFPPRFSGLQFPNYSSELNVNALELDDSALYLCASSLGTVGNTIYFGEGSWLTVV.

The rearrangement uses TRBV4-2 and TRBJ1-4, with TRBD1 as a possible D gene (6 bases). The CDR3 is made up of 16 amino acids. V shed 2 bases and J shed 8 bases, with 18 bases lying between them. CDR1 and CDR2 from the germline V gene are LGHNA and YNFKEQ. The chain's CDR3 is CASSQLGQGRWEKLFF. The CDR3 region has the DNA TGTGCCAGCAGCCAACTGGGCCAGGGGCGCTGGGAAAAACTGTTTTTT.

The chain is built from TRBV5-6 and TRBJ1-1, with D possibly matching TRBD1 (5 bases). Germline CDR1 is SGHDT and CDR2 is YYEEEE. The CDR3 extends over 15 amino acids. V was shortened by 0 bases and J by 5 bases, with 14 bases between the two germline ends. The CDR3 bases are TGTGCCAGCAGCTTGGGCAGGGCCTGGGATACTGAAGCTTTCTTT. Its translation: CASSLGRAWDTEAFF. Full variable domain (remainder filled in from reference TRBV5-6 and TRBJ1-1): DAGVTQSPTHLIKTRGQQVTLRCSPKSGHDTVSWYQQALGQGPQFIFQYYEEEERQRGNFPDRFSGHQFPNYSSELNVNALLLGDSALYLCASSLGRAWDTEAFFGQGTRLTVV.

This rearrangement joins TRBV4-3 to TRBJ1-6, with 9 nucleotides matching TRBD1. Germline lookup yields CDR1 LGHNA and CDR2 YSLEER. This CDR3 spans 18 amino acids. The V gene end was trimmed by 3 bases and the J gene end by 0 bases; junction bases not matched to a gene: 6. CDR3 protein: CASSQGTGRGSYNSPLHF. The CDR3, as DNA: TGCGCCAGCAGCCAGGGGACAGGGCGCGGCTCCTATAATTCACCCCTCCACTTT.

The chain links TRBV14 to TRBJ1-4; D uncertain. The germline V and J ends were trimmed by 0 bases and 8 bases, with 13 bases remaining between them. The germline CDR1 and CDR2 sequences are SGHDN and FVKESK. This CDR3 comprises 15 residues. CDR3 nucleotide sequence: TGTGCCAGCAGCCAAGAATTAGGCGGTGGGGAAAAACTGTTTTTT. This sequence encodes CASSQELGGGEKLFF.

This chain links TRBV13 with TRBJ2-3; no reliable D call. The V and J ends lost 0 bases and 2 bases respectively, with 3 bases between them. The CDR3 spans 13 residues. Germline CDR1 is PRHDT and CDR2 is FYEKMQ (reference sequence). The CDR3 DNA sequence: TGTGCCAGCAGCTTAGGGGACACAGATACGCAGTATTTT. Translation: CASSLGDTDTQYF.

The rearrangement uses TRBV19 and TRBJ1-6; D gene uncertain. Looked up from germline, CDR1 is LNHDA and CDR2 is SQIVND (reference sequence). Trimming removed 3 bases at V and 7 bases at J, with 10 bases between. CDR3 size: 14 residues. CDR3 sequence reads: CASSITTGNSPLHF. CDR3 sequence (DNA): TGTGCCAGTAGTATTACGACGGGGAATTCACCCCTCCACTTT. The whole variable domain, remainder taken from reference TRBV19 and TRBJ1-6, is DGGITQSPKYLFRKEGQNVTLSCEQNLNHDAMYWYRQDPGQGLRLIYYSQIVNDFQKGDIAEGYSVSREKKESFPLTVTSAQKNPTAFYLCASSITTGNSPLHFGNGTRLTVT.

J is TRBJ2-7 and V is TRBV7-9; D is ambiguous. The ends were cut back, 3 bases at V and 2 bases at J, with 5 bases in the middle. The germline V gene encodes CDR1 SEHNR and CDR2 FQNEAQ (reference sequence). This CDR3 has 12 residues. The DNA of the CDR3 is TGTGCCAGCAGCTTCGGACCCTACGAGCAGTACTTC. Translation gives CASSFGPYEQYF.

CDR3 in amino acids: CASSYGLAVSTDTQYF. In DNA, the CDR3 is TGTGCCAGCAGTTACGGACTAGCGGTGAGCACAGATACGCAGTATTTT. V gene TRBV6-5 combines with J gene TRBJ2-3, with 10 bases aligning to TRBD2. The ends lost 2 bases at V and 0 bases at J; junction bases unmatched: 2. The germline gives CDR1 MNHEY, CDR2 SVGAGI. The CDR3 contains 16 residues.

This chain joins TRBV7-9 and TRBJ1-4; D gene unclear. The germline V gene encodes CDR1 SEHNR and CDR2 FQNEAQ (reference sequence). The CDR3 extends over 14 amino acids. The germline V and J ends were trimmed by 6 bases and 7 bases, with 15 bases remaining between them. CDR3 residues: CASSSGPRGEKLFF. As DNA, the CDR3 is TGTGCCAGCAGTTCCGGGCCCCGTGGTGAAAAACTGTTTTTT.

V usage is TRBV9 and J usage is TRBJ1-2, with no clear D. V dropped 4 bases and J dropped 5 bases, with 12 bases sitting between them. The CDR3 sequence is 13 residues long. CDR1 and CDR2 (germline): SGDLS, YYNGEE. CDR3 in amino acids: CASSPRASYGYTF. Here the CDR3 DNA reads TGTGCCAGCAGCCCCCGGGCCAGTTATGGCTACACCTTC.

In DNA form, the CDR3 reads TGTGCCAGCAGCCCCGGCCTTTGGGAGCAGTACTTC. The encoded protein is CASSPGLWEQYF. The chain uses TRBV11-2 and TRBJ2-7; D not resolved. With 5 bases removed from V and 7 bases from J, the gap between germline ends came to 12 bases. The CDR3 length is 12 residues. Germline V CDR1 and CDR2: SGHAT, FQNNGV.

The chain joins TRBV6-5 to TRBJ1-2, with unresolved D. Trimming stripped 6 bases from V and 8 bases from J, with 13 bases between. Germline assignment: CDR1 MNHEY and CDR2 SVGAGI. This CDR3 comprises 12 residues. CDR3 sequence (DNA): TGTGCCAGCAGCCCGGGGTCGTGGGGCTACACCTTC. It codes for CASSPGSWGYTF.

The chain combines TRBV27 with TRBJ2-5; D is uncertain. The germline gives CDR1 MNHEY, CDR2 SMNVEV (reference sequence). The CDR3 spans 16 residues. The V and J ends lost 2 bases and 4 bases respectively, with 17 bases between them. The CDR3 DNA reads TGTGCCAGCAGTTTACAATCGACAACTACCACAGAGACCCAGTACTTC. It specifies CASSLQSTTTTETQYF.

The chain joins TRBV7-8 to TRBJ2-7, with D possibly being TRBD1 (6 bases). V gave up 1 base and J gave up 6 bases, with 13 bases separating them. This CDR3 has 14 residues. The germline V gene has CDR1 SGHVS and CDR2 FQNEAQ. The CDR3 here is CASSLDPGASEQYF. CDR3 DNA sequence: TGTGCCAGCAGCTTAGACCCAGGGGCGTCCGAGCAGTACTTC.

This chain joins TRBV5-6 and TRBJ2-7, with D possibly matching TRBD1 (5 bases). V gave up 6 bases and J gave up 5 bases, with 12 bases separating them. Germline V gene data show CDR1 as SGHDT and CDR2 as YYEEEE. This CDR3 is built from 12 residues. CDR3 DNA: TGTGCCAGCACCTTTGGGGCACACGAGCAGTACTTC. Amino acid sequence: CASTFGAHEQYF.

This sequence joins TRBV15 and TRBJ2-2, with 7 bases matching TRBD2. This CDR3 spans 15 amino acids. Trimming cost V 5 bases and J 0 bases; bases outside gene matches: 3. Germline-derived CDR1 and CDR2 are LNHNV and YYDKDF (reference sequence). The DNA of the CDR3 is TGTGCCACCAGCGTTGCGGGAGCGAACACCGGGGAGCTGTTTTTT. It specifies CATSVAGANTGELFF. Full variable domain (rest looked up from reference TRBV15 and TRBJ2-2): DAMVIQNPRYQVTQFGKPVTLSCSQTLNHNVMYWYQQKSSQAPKLLFHYYDKDFNNEADTPDNFQSRRPNTSFCFLDIRSPGLGDTAMYLCATSVAGANTGELFFGEGSRLTVL.

The chain combines TRBV6-1 with TRBJ2-5; 8 bases map to TRBD1. Trimming took 2 bases from V and 4 from J; bases not matched to a gene: 6. This CDR3 contains 15 residues. Germline loops: CDR1 MNHNS, CDR2 SASEGT. CDR3 sequence: CASSELDRDTETQYF. The CDR3 nucleotides read TGTGCCAGCAGTGAATTGGACAGGGATACAGAGACCCAGTACTTC.

V is TRBV19 and J is TRBJ1-5; TRBD1 matches 8 bases. CDR1 and CDR2 from the germline V gene are LNHDA and SQIVND (reference sequence). Trimming at V came to 4 bases and at J to 6 bases, leaving 8 bases not matched to a gene. This CDR3 region has 15 residues. CDR3 coding DNA: TGTGCCAGTAGTACCCCTGCAGGGGGCGGTCAGCCCCAGCATTTT. As protein: CASSTPAGGGQPQHF.

The CDR3 spells CASSDKGTGGHEQFF. The CDR3 DNA sequence: TGTGCCAGCAGTGATAAAGGGACAGGGGGACATGAGCAGTTCTTC. The chain has TRBV6-4 and TRBJ2-1; TRBD1 agrees at 11 bases. The V gene end was trimmed by 3 bases and the J gene end by 8 bases; junction bases not matched to a gene: 6. Per germline, CDR1 MRHNA and CDR2 SNTAGT. The length of the CDR3 is 15 residues.

This chain links TRBV6-5 with TRBJ2-7, with 8 bases that match TRBD2. Germline V gene sequence: CDR1 MNHEY, CDR2 SVGAGI. The CDR3 extends over 12 amino acids. The junction had 4 bases not matched to a gene; V was cut back by 6 bases and J by 6 bases. The CDR3 reads CASRRRGGEQYF. As DNA, the CDR3 is TGTGCCAGCAGGAGACGGGGGGGCGAGCAGTACTTC.

This clone has just a few counts. V is TRBV4-1 and J is TRBJ1-4; D gene unclear. The ends were cut back, 0 bases at V and 3 bases at J, with 8 bases in the middle. The CDR3 length is 15 residues. Germline V gene sequence: CDR1 MGHRA, CDR2 YSYEKL. The CDR3 spells CASSQDDIPNEKLFF. The CDR3 DNA sequence: TGCGCCAGCAGCCAAGACGACATTCCTAATGAAAAACTGTTTTTT.

J is TRBJ2-3 and V is TRBV15; D uncertain. The CDR3 consists of 15 residues. The germline gives CDR1 LNHNV, CDR2 YYDKDF (reference sequence). The V end was cut by 4 bases, the J end by 1 base, with 12 bases between. For the CDR3, the DNA is TGTGCCACCAGCATGGTGGGTCGGCGCACAGATACGCAGTATTTT. This codes for CATSMVGRRTDTQYF. Variable domain in full (rest from reference TRBV15 and TRBJ2-3): DAMVIQNPRYQVTQFGKPVTLSCSQTLNHNVMYWYQQKSSQAPKLLFHYYDKDFNNEADTPDNFQSRRPNTSFCFLDIRSPGLGDTAMYLCATSMVGRRTDTQYFGPGTRLTVL.

This clone is medium-sized (0.01 to 0.1%) by share. This chain uses TRBV19 with TRBJ2-7; D possibly corresponds to TRBD1 (6 bases). In germline, CDR1 is LNHDA, CDR2 SQIVND (reference sequence). The CDR3 is made up of 15 amino acids. Trimming left V 5 bases short and J 3 bases short, with 17 bases between. CDR3 bases: TGTGCCAGTAGTCCCCGGGCAGGGGTTGACTACGAGCAGTACTTC. Amino acids: CASSPRAGVDYEQYF.

CDR3 coding DNA: TGTGCCAGCGCGCCCCCCGGGGCGGAGGCCACCTACGAGCAGTACTTC. Its protein product is CASAPPGAEATYEQYF. The chain carries TRBV21-1 and TRBJ2-7. TRBV21-1 is a recognized pseudogene. The CDR3 covers 16 residues.

CDR3 sequence reads: CASSAGLVGDTSHHTQYF. CDR3 coding DNA: TGTGCCAGTAGTGCCGGACTAGTCGGGGATACTAGTCACCATACGCAGTATTTT. V usage is TRBV19 and J usage is TRBJ2-3, with 7 bases matching TRBD2. V lost 5 bases to trimming and J lost 7 bases; unmatched junction nucleotides: 21. Germline lookup yields CDR1 LNHDA and CDR2 SQIVND (reference sequence). The CDR3 loop spans 18 amino acids.